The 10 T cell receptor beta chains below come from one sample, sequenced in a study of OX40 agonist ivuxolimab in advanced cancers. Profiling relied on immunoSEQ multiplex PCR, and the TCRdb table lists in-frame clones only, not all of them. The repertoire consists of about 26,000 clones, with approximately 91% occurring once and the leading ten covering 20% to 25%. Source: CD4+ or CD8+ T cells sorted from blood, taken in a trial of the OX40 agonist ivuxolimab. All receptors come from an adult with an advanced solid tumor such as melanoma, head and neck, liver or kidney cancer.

CDR3 residues: CASSLAGPAYEQYF. DNA for the CDR3: TGTGCCAGCAGTTTAGCGGGTCCCGCCTACGAGCAGTACTTC. The chain couples TRBV28 to TRBJ2-7; D is possibly TRBD2 (5 bases). Per the germline V gene, CDR1 is MDHEN and CDR2 is SYDVKM. The CDR3 consists of 14 residues. V lost 2 bases and J 2 bases, leaving 10 bases between the germline ends. Complete variable domain (other parts from reference TRBV28 and TRBJ2-7): DVKVTQSSRYLVKRTGEKVFLECVQDMDHENMFWYRQDPGLGLRLIYFSYDVKMKEKGDIPEGYSVSREKKERFSLILESASTNQTSMYLCASSLAGPAYEQYFGPGTRLTVT.

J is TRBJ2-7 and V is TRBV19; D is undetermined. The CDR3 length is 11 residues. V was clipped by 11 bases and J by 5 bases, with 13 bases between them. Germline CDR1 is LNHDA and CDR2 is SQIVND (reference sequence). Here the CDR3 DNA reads TGTGCCTCAACCGACGGTGACGAGCAGTACTTC. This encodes CASTDGDEQYF.

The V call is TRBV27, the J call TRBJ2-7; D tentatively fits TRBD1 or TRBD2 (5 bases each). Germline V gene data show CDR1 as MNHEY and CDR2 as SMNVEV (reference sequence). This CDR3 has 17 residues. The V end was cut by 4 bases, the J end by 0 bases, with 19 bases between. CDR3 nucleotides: TGTGCCAGCAGTTCTGGCAGGGAAGCGGCCCTCTCCTACGAGCAGTACTTC. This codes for CASSSGREAALSYEQYF.

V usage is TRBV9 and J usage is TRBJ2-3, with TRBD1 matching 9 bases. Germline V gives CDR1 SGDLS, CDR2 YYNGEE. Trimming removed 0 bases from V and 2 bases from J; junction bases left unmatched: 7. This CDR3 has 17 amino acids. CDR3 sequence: CASSVVSGTGFTDTQYF. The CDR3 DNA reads TGTGCCAGCAGCGTAGTTAGTGGGACAGGGTTCACAGATACGCAGTATTTT. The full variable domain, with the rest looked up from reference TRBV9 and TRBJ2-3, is DSGVTQTPKHLITATGQRVTLRCSPRSGDLSVYWYQQSLDQGLQFLIQYYNGEERAKGNILERFSAQQFPDLHSELNLSSLELGDSALYFCASSVVSGTGFTDTQYFGPGTRLTVL.

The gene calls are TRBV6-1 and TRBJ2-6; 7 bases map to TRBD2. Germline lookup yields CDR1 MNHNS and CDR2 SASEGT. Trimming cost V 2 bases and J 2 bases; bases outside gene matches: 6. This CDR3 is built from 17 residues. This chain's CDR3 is CASSELPAGAGANVLTF. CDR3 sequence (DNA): TGTGCCAGCAGTGAACTTCCGGCGGGGGCTGGGGCCAACGTCCTGACTTTC.

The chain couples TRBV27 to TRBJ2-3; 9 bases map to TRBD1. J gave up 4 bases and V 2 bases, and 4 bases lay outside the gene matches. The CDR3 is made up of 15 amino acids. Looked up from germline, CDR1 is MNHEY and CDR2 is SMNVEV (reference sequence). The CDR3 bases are TGTGCCAGCAGTTTAGCGGGGACAGGGTCAGATACGCAGTATTTT. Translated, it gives CASSLAGTGSDTQYF.

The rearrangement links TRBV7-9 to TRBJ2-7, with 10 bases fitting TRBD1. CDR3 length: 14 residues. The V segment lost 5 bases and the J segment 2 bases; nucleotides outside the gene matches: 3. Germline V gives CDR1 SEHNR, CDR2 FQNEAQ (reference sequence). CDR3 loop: CASSPGTGAYEQYF. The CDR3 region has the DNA TGTGCCAGCAGCCCCGGGACAGGGGCCTACGAGCAGTACTTC.

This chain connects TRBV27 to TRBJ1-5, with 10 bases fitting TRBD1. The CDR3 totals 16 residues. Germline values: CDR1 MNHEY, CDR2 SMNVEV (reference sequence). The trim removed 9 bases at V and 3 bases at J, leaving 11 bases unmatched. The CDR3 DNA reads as TGTGCCAGTCAACCGGGACAGGGGTGGAACAATCAGCCCCAGCATTTT. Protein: CASQPGQGWNNQPQHF.

As DNA, the CDR3 is TGTGCCAGCAGCGTCCTCGGGTATCGGGATACGCAGTATTTT. This sequence encodes CASSVLGYRDTQYF. The chain employs TRBV9 and TRBJ2-3, with D hard to call. The CDR3 covers 14 residues. V was trimmed by 2 bases and J by 6 bases, leaving 13 bases between them. CDR1 is SGDLS and CDR2 is YYNGEE in the germline V gene.

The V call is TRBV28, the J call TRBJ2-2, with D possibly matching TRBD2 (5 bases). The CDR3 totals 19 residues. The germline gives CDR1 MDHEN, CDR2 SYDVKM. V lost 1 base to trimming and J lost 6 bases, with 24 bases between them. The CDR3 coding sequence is TGTGCCAGCAGTTTATCCCAGCTCGGGCGGACTTTTAAACCCGGGGAGCTGTTTTTT. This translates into CASSLSQLGRTFKPGELFF.